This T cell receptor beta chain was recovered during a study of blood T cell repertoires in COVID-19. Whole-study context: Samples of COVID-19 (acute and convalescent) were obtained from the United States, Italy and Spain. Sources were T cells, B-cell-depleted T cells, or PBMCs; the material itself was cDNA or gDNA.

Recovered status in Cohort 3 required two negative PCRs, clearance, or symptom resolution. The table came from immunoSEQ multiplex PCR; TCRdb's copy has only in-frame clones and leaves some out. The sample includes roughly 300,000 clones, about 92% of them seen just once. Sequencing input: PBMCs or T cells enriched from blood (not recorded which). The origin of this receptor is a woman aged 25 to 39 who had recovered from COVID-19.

CDR3 DNA: TGTGCCAGCGGCAAGGTGGCGGGAGCCTACGAGCAGTACTTC. This translates into CASGKVAGAYEQYF. The J gene is TRBJ2-7, the V gene TRBV6-5; 7 nucleotides align to TRBD2. The CDR3 is 14 residues long. Trimming at V came to 8 bases and at J to 2 bases, leaving 9 bases not matched to a gene. The germline CDR1 and CDR2 sequences are MNHEY and SVGAGI.